The 2 T cell receptor beta chains below were found in one sample sequenced in a study of T cell responses to AZD1222 COVID-19 vaccine. This table comes from immunoSEQ multiplex PCR, and its TCRdb copy is limited to in-frame clones, with some not included. The repertoire holds approximately 150,000 clones, with about nine tenths as singletons. The sequenced sample was peripheral blood, obtained on day 0 of AZD1222 vaccination. The receptors come from an adult in good health.

The chain links TRBV4-1 to TRBJ2-5; weak D call: TRBD1 (6 bases). Germline values: CDR1 MGHRA, CDR2 YSYEKL. Trimming took 3 bases from V and 4 from J, leaving 15 bases between them. This CDR3 has 15 residues. CDR3 amino acids: CASSQPDRIGETQYF. The CDR3 DNA reads TGCGCCAGCAGCCAGCCCGACAGGATAGGAGAGACCCAGTACTTC.

The V and J genes are TRBV5-5 and TRBJ1-1; 7 nucleotides agree with TRBD1. J gave up 0 bases and V 0 bases, and 2 bases lay outside the gene matches. CDR1 and CDR2 from the germline V gene are SGHKS and YYEKEE (reference sequence). The CDR3 contains 15 residues. The CDR3 nucleotides are TGTGCCAGCAGCTTGGCGACAGGGATGAACACTGAAGCTTTCTTT. Amino acid sequence: CASSLATGMNTEAFF.